One sample yielded the 15 T cell receptor beta chains listed below, sequenced in a study of CD8 T cells in Susac syndrome. A quantity of about 0.5 to 1 ug RNA underwent reverse transcription using random hexamers. TCRdb re-derived calls from the immunoSEQ multiplex PCR reads in MiXCR, one entry per CDR3 protein. The sample contains approximately 94,000 distinct CDR3 sequences, 95% of which appear only once. The sample consisted of CD8+ T cells from PBMCs. The receptors shown here come from a human donor with Susac syndrome.

V gene TRBV29-1 combines with J gene TRBJ1-1, with a tentative D call TRBD1 (5 bases). V lost 3 bases and J 4 bases, leaving 9 bases between the germline ends. Germline CDR1 reads SQVTM; CDR2 reads ANQGSEA. The length of the CDR3 is 12 residues. CDR3 bases: TGCAGCGTTGAGGGGCTGGGCACTGAAGCTTTCTTT. Amino acid sequence: CSVEGLGTEAFF.

This clonotype was seen once. This rearrangement joins TRBV21-1 to TRBJ2-5; TRBD2 was called by the table and not checked on the DNA. TRBV21-1 corresponds to a pseudogene. The CDR3 contains 16 residues. The CDR3 spells CASSIARTTSPETQYF. CDR3 bases: TGTGCCAGCAGCATCGCCAGAACGACTAGCCCAGAGACCCAGTACTTC.

The V and J genes are TRBV20-1 and TRBJ1-5; the D gene is possibly TRBD1 (5 bases). Germline V CDR1 and CDR2: DFQATT, SNEGSKA (reference sequence). Between the trimmed V and J ends, which lost 0 bases and 6 bases, there was a span of 15 bases. The CDR3 consists of 15 residues. The CDR3 bases are TGCAGTGCTAGAGATGGGGGGGAAACTAGTCAGCCCCAGCATTTT. Translation: CSARDGGETSQPQHF.

CDR3 DNA: TGCAGTGCTAGGATCGGGGAGACCCAGTACTTC. Translating it yields CSARIGETQYF. The chain recombines TRBV20-1 with TRBJ2-5; D is ambiguous. The germline gives CDR1 DFQATT, CDR2 SNEGSKA (reference sequence). Trimming left V 3 bases short and J 5 bases short, with 7 bases between. CDR3 length: 11 residues.

The chain couples TRBV7-3 to TRBJ2-2, with TRBD2 as a possible D gene (6 bases). Germline values: CDR1 SGHTA, CDR2 FQGTGA. The CDR3 is made up of 12 amino acids. Trimming removed 7 bases at V and 7 bases at J, with 10 bases between. CDR3 protein: CASKEEGGELFF. CDR3 in DNA: TGTGCCAGCAAAGAGGAGGGCGGGGAGCTGTTTTTT.

This chain uses TRBV2 with TRBJ2-3; D not resolved. CDR1 is SNHLY, CDR2 FYNNEI, per germline. V lost 9 bases, J lost 1 base, and 8 bases lay in between. The CDR3 runs to 12 residues. Here the CDR3 DNA reads TGTGCCAGTCTGATCGGCACAGATACGCAGTATTTT. It is translated as CASLIGTDTQYF.

The V call is TRBV6-4, the J call TRBJ2-3; 9 bases align to TRBD2. Trimming took 4 bases from V and 5 from J; bases not matched to a gene: 4. Germline loops: CDR1 MRHNA, CDR2 SNTAGT. The CDR3 is 14 residues long. The CDR3 region has the DNA TGTGCCAGCAGTGTTAGCGGGGGTGAAGATACGCAGTATTTT. Amino acids: CASSVSGGEDTQYF.

The chain uses TRBV4-1 and TRBJ1-1; no clear D gene. Germline V CDR1 and CDR2: MGHRA, YSYEKL. The CDR3 is 15 residues long. Between the trimmed V and J ends, which lost 0 bases and 0 bases, there was a span of 8 bases. The DNA of the CDR3 is TGCGCCAGCAGCCAAGATTTCGGCATGAACACTGAAGCTTTCTTT. Translation gives CASSQDFGMNTEAFF.

The sample holds a few counts of this clonotype. The CDR3 DNA reads TGTGCCAGCAGTTTCGGGCTAGCGGGAATCAATGAGCAGTTCTTC. As protein: CASSFGLAGINEQFF. This sequence joins TRBV7-3 and TRBJ2-1, with TRBD2 matching over 9 bases. The V gene's germline CDR1 is SGHTA and CDR2 FQGTGA. The CDR3 is made up of 15 amino acids. Germline trimming cut 6 bases from V and 6 bases from J; bases unmatched to any gene: 9. Full variable domain (missing parts from reference TRBV7-3 and TRBJ2-1): GAGVSQTPSNKVTEKGKYVELRCDPISGHTALYWYRQSLGQGPEFLIYFQGTGAADDSGLPNDRFFAVRPEGSVSTLKIQRTERGDSAVYLCASSFGLAGINEQFFGPGTRLTVL.

The genes are TRBV20-1 and TRBJ2-7; the D is unclear. There are 12 residues in the CDR3. CDR1 is DFQATT and CDR2 is SNEGSKA in the germline V gene (reference sequence). The CDR3 DNA reads TGCAGGCCGCCCGTTAGCTCCTACGAGCAGTACTTC. This codes for CRPPVSSYEQYF.

This clonotype has just one count. The DNA of the CDR3 is TGTGCCAGCAGCCCGGGGAGGGAAGAGACCCAGTACTTC. This sequence encodes CASSPGREETQYF. The genes are TRBV5-6 and TRBJ2-5; TRBD2 matches 7 bases. Germline-derived CDR1 and CDR2 are SGHDT and YYEEEE. V lost 4 bases to trimming and J lost 3 bases; unmatched junction nucleotides: 3. The CDR3 covers 13 residues. Together with reference TRBV5-6 and TRBJ2-5, the CDR3 gives the full variable domain: DAGVTQSPTHLIKTRGQQVTLRCSPKSGHDTVSWYQQALGQGPQFIFQYYEEEERQRGNFPDRFSGHQFPNYSSELNVNALLLGDSALYLCASSPGREETQYFGPGTRLLVL.

The chain has TRBV2 and TRBJ2-1; 12 nucleotides agree with TRBD2. Germline V lookup: CDR1 SNHLY, CDR2 FYNNEI. The V gene end was trimmed by 1 base and the J gene end by 9 bases; junction bases not matched to a gene: 4. This CDR3 comprises 15 residues. The DNA for the CDR3 is TGTGCCAGCAGTGAAGGACTAGCGGGAGCTAGTGAGCAGTTCTTC. As protein: CASSEGLAGASEQFF.

The chain employs TRBV4-1 and TRBJ2-1; D is possibly TRBD2 (5 bases). Trimming left V 0 bases short and J 8 bases short, with 17 bases between. Germline V gene data show CDR1 as MGHRA and CDR2 as YSYEKL. This CDR3 is built from 16 residues. Written as DNA, the CDR3 is TGCGCCAGCAGCCAAGATCCCCCGGGGATTTTGGATGAGCAGTTCTTC. Its translation: CASSQDPPGILDEQFF.

The rearrangement links TRBV13 to TRBJ2-6; D gene ambiguous. Germline V gene sequence: CDR1 PRHDT, CDR2 FYEKMQ (reference sequence). The CDR3 runs 17 residues. Trimming stripped 0 bases from V and 2 bases from J, with 11 bases between. CDR3 nucleotide sequence: TGTGCCAGCAGCTTAGGTCCCTTTGAGGCTGGGGCCAACGTCCTGACTTTC. This translates into CASSLGPFEAGANVLTF.

The chain employs TRBV15 and TRBJ2-7; TRBD1 is a possible D gene (5 bases). The V and J ends lost 2 bases and 0 bases respectively, with 11 bases between them. Germline V CDR1 and CDR2: LNHNV, YYDKDF (reference sequence). The CDR3 has 15 amino acids. CDR3: CATSRKTATSYEQYF. CDR3 bases: TGTGCCACCAGCAGAAAGACAGCGACCTCCTACGAGCAGTACTTC.